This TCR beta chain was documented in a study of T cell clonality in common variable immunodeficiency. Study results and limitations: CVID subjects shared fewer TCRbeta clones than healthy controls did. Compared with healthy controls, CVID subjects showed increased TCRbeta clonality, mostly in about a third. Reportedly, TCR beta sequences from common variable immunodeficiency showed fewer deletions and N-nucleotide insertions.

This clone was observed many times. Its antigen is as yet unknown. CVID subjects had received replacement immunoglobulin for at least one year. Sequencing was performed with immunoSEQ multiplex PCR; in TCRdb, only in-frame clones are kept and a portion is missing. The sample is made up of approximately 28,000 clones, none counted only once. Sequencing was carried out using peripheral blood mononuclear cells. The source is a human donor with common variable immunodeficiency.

The CDR3 spells CSVGGGSYEQYF. The DNA read from the CDR3 is TGCAGCGTTGGGGGGGGATCATACGAG. V and J are TRBV29-1 and TRBJ2-7; TRBD2 matches at 7 bases. The CDR3 end lies 3 residues beyond the end of the read and is filled in from the germline J gene. The length of the CDR3 is 12 residues. V gave up 4 bases and J gave up 4 bases; unmatched junction bases: 4. The V gene's germline CDR1 is SQVTM and CDR2 ANQGSEA.